This TCR beta chain was observed in a study of T cell responses to AZD1222 COVID-19 vaccine. Study information: Second-dose recipients at about 4 or about 12 weeks were treated as one pooled group. Study results and caveats: Reportedly, close to half of spike-specific TCRs are directed against unmutated variant regions. At 160-218 and 743-854, vaccine-associated CD4 TCRs were dominant, and they spanned spike. Samples come after the peak T cell response, not at day 14.

Profiling relied on immunoSEQ multiplex PCR, and the TCRdb table lists in-frame clones only, not all of them. The table lists around 160,000 clones, roughly 86% of them singletons. This clone was picked up one time. As yet, its antigen is unknown. The CDR3 runs 15 residues. CDR1 SEHNR and CDR2 FQNEAQ come from the germline V gene (reference sequence). Between the trimmed V and J ends, which lost 5 bases and 6 bases, there was a span of 17 bases. The sequence was collected from an adult in good health. The material was peripheral blood, obtained on day 0 of AZD1222 vaccination. V gene TRBV7-9 combines with J gene TRBJ1-5; D is possibly TRBD1 (5 bases). CDR3: CASSPVQGVGQPQHF. CDR3 coding DNA: TGTGCCAGCAGCCCCGTTCAGGGTGTAGGTCAGCCCCAGCATTTT.